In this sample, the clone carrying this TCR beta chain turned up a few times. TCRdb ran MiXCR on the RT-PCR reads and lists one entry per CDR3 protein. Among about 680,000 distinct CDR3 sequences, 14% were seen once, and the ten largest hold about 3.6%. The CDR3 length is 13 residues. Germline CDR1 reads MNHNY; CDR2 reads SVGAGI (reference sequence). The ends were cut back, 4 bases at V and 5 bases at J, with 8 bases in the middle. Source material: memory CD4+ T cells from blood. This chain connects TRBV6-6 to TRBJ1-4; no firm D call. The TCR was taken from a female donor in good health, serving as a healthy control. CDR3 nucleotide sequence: TGTGCCAGCAGTTTATGGGGAAATGAAAAACTGTTTTTT. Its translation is CASSLWGNEKLFF.